This TCR beta chain was identified in a study of OX40 agonist ivuxolimab in advanced cancers. TCRdb's table, derived via immunoSEQ multiplex PCR, lists solely in-frame clones and lacks some. The sample consists of about 20,000 clones, approximately 85% of them appearing once. The junction had 9 bases not matched to a gene; V was cut back by 4 bases and J by 7 bases. Per germline, CDR1 MNHNS and CDR2 SASEGT. The CDR3 loop spans 14 amino acids. Sequencing was performed on CD4+ or CD8+ T cells sorted from blood, taken in a trial of the OX40 agonist ivuxolimab. This chain connects TRBV6-1 to TRBJ2-7; 8 bases are a match to TRBD1. This sequence originates from an adult with an advanced solid tumor such as melanoma, head and neck, liver or kidney cancer. The CDR3 DNA reads TGTGCCAGCAGTGGACTGCAGGGGGCGCGGGAGCAGTACTTC. It specifies CASSGLQGAREQYF.